Reported below is one T cell receptor (beta chain). The antigen remains unidentified. These data come from a study of T-cell memory formation after mild COVID-19. Study outcomes and limitations: Within pre-infection memory, some responding clones were found, suggesting cross-reactive memory joined. Day 37-peaking second-wave clones had unconfirmed SARS-CoV-2 specificity. Contracting clones, day 15 to 85, had balanced CD4/CD8, and later expanders favored CD4+. Among contracting clones, CD4+ were mainly CM/EM and CD8+ enriched in EMRA.

Germline CDR1 is MNHEY and CDR2 is SVGAGI. This CDR3 spans 13 amino acids. Trimming took 6 bases from V and 9 from J, leaving 14 bases between them. TCRdb re-analysed the 5' RACE reads in MiXCR, keeping a single row per CDR3 protein. Of 300,000 to 400,000 distinct CDR3 sequences detected, around an eighth appear once; the ten largest clones hold about 22%. This chain connects TRBV6-5 to TRBJ2-2, with D perhaps assigned TRBD1 or TRBD2 (7 bases each). The specimen was PBMCs or a T cell subset sorted from them (not recorded which). The source is a man aged 18 to 30 who had mild COVID-19 (a few samples of this study predate the infection). Cell type and time point are not known. CDR3 DNA: TGTGCCAGCAGCGACAGGGAGGGCCGGGAGCTGTTTTTT. Its protein is CASSDREGRELFF.